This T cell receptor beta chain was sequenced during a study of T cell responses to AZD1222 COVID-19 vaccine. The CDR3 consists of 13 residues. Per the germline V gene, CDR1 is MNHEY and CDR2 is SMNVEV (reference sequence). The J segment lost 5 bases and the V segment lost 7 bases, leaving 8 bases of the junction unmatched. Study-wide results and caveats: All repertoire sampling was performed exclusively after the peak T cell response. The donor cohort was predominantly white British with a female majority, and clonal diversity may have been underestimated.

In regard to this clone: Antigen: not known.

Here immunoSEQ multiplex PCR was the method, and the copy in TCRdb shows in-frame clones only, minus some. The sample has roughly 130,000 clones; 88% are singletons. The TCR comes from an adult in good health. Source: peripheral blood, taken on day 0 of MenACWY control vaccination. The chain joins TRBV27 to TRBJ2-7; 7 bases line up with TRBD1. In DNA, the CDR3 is TGTGCCAGCACCCTACACAGGGGCGACGAGCAGTACTTC. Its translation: CASTLHRGDEQYF.